Following are 5 T cell receptor beta chains from one sample sequenced in a study of a mutant IDH1 vaccine in newly diagnosed glioma. Profiling relied on immunoSEQ multiplex PCR, and the TCRdb table lists in-frame clones only, not all of them. The sample contains about 28,000 clones, approximately 78% of which appear only once. Indicated time point: week 23, last vaccination. In every dose of vaccine, 300 ug of mutant IDH1 20-mer peptide was given alongside topical imiquimod. Their target antigens are unknown. This specimen was PBMCs, taken from a glioma patient whose treatment included an IDH1 peptide vaccine. These receptors came from a woman aged 30 to 39 with glioma.

Details on this clone: Mismatch with germline at one junction end may stem from a read error. The chain links TRBV7-7 to TRBJ2-2, with 9 bases matching TRBD1. CDR1 is SSHAT and CDR2 is FNYEAQ in the germline V gene (reference sequence). The CDR3 contains 17 residues. In DNA, the CDR3 is TGTGCTAGCAGCTTAGCTCCGGACAGGGGGAACACCGGGGAGCTGTTTTTT. This encodes CASSLAPDRGNTGELFF.

The rearrangement joins TRBV5-1 to TRBJ1-2, with a tentative D call TRBD1 (6 bases). The V and J ends lost 3 bases and 2 bases respectively, with 11 bases between them. This CDR3 has 14 residues. Germline CDR1 is SGHRS and CDR2 is YFSETQ. The CDR3 is CASSSTQGNYGYTF. The CDR3 DNA is TGCGCCAGCAGCTCTACACAGGGAAACTATGGCTACACCTTC.

The table lists this clone with a count of one. The rearrangement links TRBV18 to TRBJ2-7; the D is unclear. Trimming shortened V by 3 bases and J by 9 bases, and 18 bases separated the two germline ends. The CDR3 is 14 amino acids. Germline V gene data show CDR1 as KGHSH and CDR2 as LQKENI. In DNA, the CDR3 is TGTGCCAGCTCACCCCTTGCCTACGGCTCTGGGCAGTACTTC. It is translated as CASSPLAYGSGQYF.

In its sample, this clone was seen once. The chain carries TRBV29-1 and TRBJ2-1; TRBD2 aligns across 7 bases. Per the germline V gene, CDR1 is SQVTM and CDR2 is ANQGSEA. The length of the CDR3 is 12 residues. Germline trimming cut 5 bases from V and 8 bases from J; bases unmatched to any gene: 6. The CDR3 bases are TGCAGCGTTAAGCGGGGTTGGGATGAGCAGTTCTTC. Protein product: CSVKRGWDEQFF.

The chain joins TRBV5-1 to TRBJ2-5, with D possibly being TRBD1 (6 bases). The CDR3 consists of 16 residues. The germline gives CDR1 SGHRS, CDR2 YFSETQ. V was cut by 2 bases and J by 1 base, with 15 bases left in between. CDR3 loop: CASSFQALGAQETQYF. The CDR3 DNA follows: TGCGCCAGCAGCTTCCAAGCGTTGGGGGCCCAAGAGACCCAGTACTTC.